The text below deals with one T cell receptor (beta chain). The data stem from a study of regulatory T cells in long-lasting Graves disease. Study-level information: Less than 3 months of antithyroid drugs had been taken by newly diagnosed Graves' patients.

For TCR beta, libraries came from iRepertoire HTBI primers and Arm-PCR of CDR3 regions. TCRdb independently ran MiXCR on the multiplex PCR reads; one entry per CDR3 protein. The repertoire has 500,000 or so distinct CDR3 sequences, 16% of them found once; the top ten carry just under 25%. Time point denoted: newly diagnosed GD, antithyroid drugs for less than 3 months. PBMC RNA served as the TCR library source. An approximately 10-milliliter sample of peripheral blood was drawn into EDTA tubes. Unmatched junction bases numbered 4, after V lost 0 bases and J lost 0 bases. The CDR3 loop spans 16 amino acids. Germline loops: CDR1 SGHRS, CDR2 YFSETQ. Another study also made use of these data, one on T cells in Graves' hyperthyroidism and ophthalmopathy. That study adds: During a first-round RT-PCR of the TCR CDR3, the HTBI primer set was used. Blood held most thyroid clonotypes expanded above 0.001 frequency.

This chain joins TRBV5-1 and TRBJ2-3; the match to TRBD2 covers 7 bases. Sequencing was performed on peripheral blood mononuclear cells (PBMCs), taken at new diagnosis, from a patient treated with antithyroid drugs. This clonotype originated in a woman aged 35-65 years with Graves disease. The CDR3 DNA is TGCGCCAGCAGCTTGGATCCTAGCGGAAGCACAGATACGCAGTATTTT. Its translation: CASSLDPSGSTDTQYF. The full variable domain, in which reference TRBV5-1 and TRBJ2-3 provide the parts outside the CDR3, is KAGVTQTPRYLIKTRGQQVTLSCSPISGHRSVSWYQQTPGQGLQFLFEYFSETQRNKGNFPGRFSGRQFSNSRSEMNVSTLELGDSALYLCASSLDPSGSTDTQYFGPGTRLTVL.